Below are 30 T cell receptor beta chains sequenced from a single sample in a study of T cells in Graves' hyperthyroidism and ophthalmopathy. RNA transcripts were the template for amplifying TCR beta CDR3 regions. HTBI primers were the set used in a first-round RT-PCR of the TCR CDR3. TCRdb recomputed calls from the multiplex PCR reads with MiXCR, one row per CDR3 protein. The sample has 600,000 or so distinct CDR3 sequences, 15% to 20% seen once. Sequencing used blood. The receptors here all came from a woman aged 25 to 45 with Graves' hyperthyroidism.

A word on this clonotype: Since a much larger clone is just one base distant, this may be a read error. This chain connects TRBV30 to TRBJ2-1; D is possibly TRBD2 (6 bases). Germline loops: CDR1 GTSNPN, CDR2 SVGIG (reference sequence). The CDR3 length is 15 residues. The CDR3, as DNA: TGTGTCTGGAGTGGGCTAGCGACCGTCTACAATGAGCAGTTCTTC. Encoded protein: CVWSGLATVYNEQFF. The full variable domain, with the rest looked up from reference TRBV30 and TRBJ2-1, is SQTIHQWPATLVQPVGSPLSLECTVEGTSNPNLYWYRQAAGRGLQLLFYSVGIGQISSEVPQNLSASRPQDRQFILSSKKLLLSDSGFYLCVWSGLATVYNEQFFGPGTRLTVL.

This clonotype was observed a few times. J is TRBJ2-3 and V is TRBV2; 10 nucleotides align to TRBD2. Germline CDR1 SNHLY, CDR2 FYNNEI. The CDR3 consists of 17 residues. Trimming cost V 6 bases and J 3 bases; bases outside gene matches: 12. This chain's CDR3 is CASRTGTSASGTDTQYF. CDR3 nucleotides: TGTGCCAGCAGGACCGGGACTAGCGCGAGCGGGACAGATACGCAGTATTTT.

This clonotype was detected a few times. The rearrangement uses TRBV5-6 and TRBJ1-1; 8 nucleotides line up with TRBD1. With V trimmed by 2 bases and J by 1 base, 10 bases remained unmatched. The CDR3 is made up of 17 amino acids. Germline loops: CDR1 SGHDT, CDR2 YYEEEE. The DNA of the CDR3 is TGTGCCAGCAGCTTCAGGGGGCCGGCCGGTTGGAACACTGAAGCTTTCTTT. This encodes CASSFRGPAGWNTEAFF.

This clonotype was detected many times. The V call is TRBV7-2, the J call TRBJ2-3; D is perhaps TRBD2 (7 bases). Germline assignment: CDR1 SGHTA and CDR2 FQGNSA. The CDR3 length is 19 residues. The V end was cut by 2 bases, the J end by 7 bases, with 28 bases between. The CDR3, as DNA: TGTGCCAGCAGCTTAAATCCCTTCGGACTAGGGGGGGGGGCAAATACGCAGTATTTT. It specifies CASSLNPFGLGGGANTQYF.

V usage is TRBV29-1 and J usage is TRBJ2-7, with 7 bases matching TRBD2. The V gene's germline CDR1 is SQVTM and CDR2 ANQGSEA. The CDR3 length is 14 residues. J gave up 3 bases and V 4 bases, and 9 bases lay outside the gene matches. The CDR3 nucleotides are TGCAGCGTTGCACCTCTCAGCGGGGACTACGAGCAGTACTTC. Residues: CSVAPLSGDYEQYF.

About this clonotype itself: A much more abundant neighbour one base away suggests this may be a read error. This sequence joins TRBV27 and TRBJ2-7; 7 bases are a match to TRBD1. With V trimmed by 0 bases and J by 5 bases, 7 bases remained unmatched. This CDR3 is built from 15 residues. Per the germline V gene, CDR1 is MNHEY and CDR2 is SMNVEV (reference sequence). The CDR3 here is CASSLSNRGYDEQYF. DNA of the CDR3: TGTGCCAGCAGTTTATCCAACAGGGGTTATGACGAGCAGTACTTC.

This clonotype has at least ten counts. The rearrangement uses TRBV3-1 and TRBJ2-5; TRBD2 matches 12 bases. Germline CDR1 LGHDT, CDR2 YNNKEL (reference sequence). The CDR3 contains 16 residues. V gave up 0 bases and J gave up 4 bases; unmatched junction bases: 3. CDR3 region: CASSQDQGLAGETQYF. CDR3 DNA sequence: TGTGCCAGCAGCCAAGATCAGGGACTAGCGGGAGAGACCCAGTACTTC.

The table lists this clonotype with a few counts. This chain connects TRBV19 to TRBJ2-1; TRBD2 aligns across 8 bases. Germline CDR1 LNHDA, CDR2 SQIVND (reference sequence). The CDR3 sequence is 15 residues long. The V gene end was trimmed by 10 bases and the J gene end by 5 bases; junction bases not matched to a gene: 13. CDR3 sequence: CATSPPGTSNNEQFF. The CDR3 coding sequence is TGTGCCACCTCGCCCCCCGGGACTAGTAACAATGAGCAGTTCTTC. The whole variable domain, filled in from reference TRBV19 and TRBJ2-1, reads DGGITQSPKYLFRKEGQNVTLSCEQNLNHDAMYWYRQDPGQGLRLIYYSQIVNDFQKGDIAEGYSVSREKKESFPLTVTSAQKNPTAFYLCATSPPGTSNNEQFFGPGTRLTVL.

This clonotype showed up just a few times. V is TRBV7-9 and J is TRBJ2-3, with 11 bases lining up with TRBD2. V shed 5 bases, J shed 5 bases, and the junction held 9 bases outside the gene matches. Germline values: CDR1 SEHNR, CDR2 FQNEAQ (reference sequence). The CDR3 has 16 residues. The CDR3 DNA reads TGTGCCAGCAGCCACCCACTAGCGGGAGTAGTAGATACGCAGTATTTT. It encodes CASSHPLAGVVDTQYF.

Ten or more counts support this clonotype. Written as DNA, the CDR3 is TGTGCCAGCAATAGCGGAAGACCGAACACCGGGGAGCTGTTTTTT. It codes for CASNSGRPNTGELFF. The V and J genes are TRBV2 and TRBJ2-2, with D perhaps TRBD2 (6 bases). This CDR3 comprises 15 residues. The germline V gene encodes CDR1 SNHLY and CDR2 FYNNEI. V lost 7 bases and J lost 0, with 12 bases in between.

The gene calls are TRBV19 and TRBJ2-1; TRBD2 matches 8 bases. The CDR3 is 15 residues long. The germline gives CDR1 LNHDA, CDR2 SQIVND (reference sequence). Unmatched junction bases numbered 8, after V lost 4 bases and J lost 6 bases. CDR3: CASSTSGGPFNEQFF. CDR3 nucleotides: TGTGCCAGTAGTACGTCGGGAGGGCCCTTCAATGAGCAGTTCTTC.

Many counts were recorded for this clonotype. The chain is built from TRBV27 and TRBJ2-1, with 9 bases aligning to TRBD2. The ends lost 7 bases at V and 0 bases at J; junction bases unmatched: 7. Per the germline V gene, CDR1 is MNHEY and CDR2 is SMNVEV (reference sequence). The CDR3 is made up of 16 amino acids. CDR3 DNA: TGTGCCAGCACCAGAGCGGGAGGTTACTCCTACAATGAGCAGTTCTTC. It is translated as CASTRAGGYSYNEQFF.

This clonotype has ten or more counts. V gene TRBV2 combines with J gene TRBJ1-1, with D unresolved. This CDR3 spans 15 amino acids. CDR1 is SNHLY and CDR2 is FYNNEI in the germline V gene. Trimming left V 2 bases short and J 3 bases short, with 13 bases between. CDR3 sequence: CASSESPREDTEAFF. DNA for the CDR3: TGTGCCAGCAGTGAATCACCGAGAGAGGACACTGAAGCTTTCTTT.

This clonotype has ten or more counts. This chain uses TRBV3-1 with TRBJ1-5; no definite D call. This CDR3 region has 14 residues. V lost 4 bases to trimming and J lost 7 bases, with 14 bases between them. The germline V gene has CDR1 LGHDT and CDR2 YNNKEL (reference sequence). The CDR3 loop reads CASSLTASAQPQHF. CDR3 DNA: TGTGCCAGCAGCCTGACGGCGTCAGCCCAGCCCCAGCATTTT.

This clonotype was seen many times. The chain combines TRBV3-1 with TRBJ1-2; the match to TRBD1 covers 8 bases. The CDR3 runs 15 residues. V lost 4 bases and J lost 2; bases outside the gene matches: 6. Germline CDR1 reads LGHDT; CDR2 reads YNNKEL (reference sequence). The chain's CDR3 is CASSRRDRINYGYTF. In DNA, the CDR3 is TGTGCCAGCAGCCGTCGGGACAGGATAAACTATGGCTACACCTTC.

This clonotype was seen ten or more times. This sequence joins TRBV28 and TRBJ1-2; D is possibly TRBD1 (6 bases). V lost 5 bases and J 2 bases, leaving 21 bases between the germline ends. This CDR3 contains 17 residues. Germline CDR1 and CDR2: MDHEN and SYDVKM. CDR3 bases: TGTGCCAGCAGTCCATTTCGTGGGGGCAGGCCAAACTATGGCTACACCTTC. This sequence encodes CASSPFRGGRPNYGYTF.

This clonotype has ten or more counts. The CDR3 nucleotides are TGTGCCAGCAGTCAAGACAGGGGCGGGCATCAGCCCCAGCATTTT. This sequence encodes CASSQDRGGHQPQHF. The gene calls are TRBV6-2 or TRBV6-3 and TRBJ1-5; the match to TRBD1 covers 8 bases. This CDR3 region has 15 residues. In germline, CDR1 is MNHEY, CDR2 SVGEGT. V trimming: 5 bases; J trimming: 5 bases; junction bases outside the gene matches: 8.

This clonotype was seen ten or more times. The rearrangement uses TRBV12-3 or TRBV12-4 and TRBJ2-5, with TRBD1 matching 8 bases. CDR3 length: 13 amino acids. Trimming took 6 bases from V and 5 from J; bases not matched to a gene: 5. The CDR3 nucleotides are TGTGCCAGCAGACATAGACAGGGGGAGACCCAGTACTTC. Amino acids: CASRHRQGETQYF.

The chain has TRBV28 and TRBJ2-1, with D possibly being TRBD1 (6 bases). CDR1 is MDHEN, CDR2 SYDVKM, per germline. The V gene lost 3 bases and the J gene lost 5 bases, with 11 bases spanning the gap. The CDR3 has 14 amino acids. In DNA, the CDR3 is TGTGCCAGCAGTTTTACAGGGACCCACAATGAGCAGTTCTTC. This encodes CASSFTGTHNEQFF. Drawing the rest from reference TRBV28 and TRBJ2-1, the complete variable domain is DVKVTQSSRYLVKRTGEKVFLECVQDMDHENMFWYRQDPGLGLRLIYFSYDVKMKEKGDIPEGYSVSREKKERFSLILESASTNQTSMYLCASSFTGTHNEQFFGPGTRLTVL.

There are many counts of this clonotype. The chain employs TRBV11-3 and TRBJ2-1, with 8 bases aligning to TRBD2. The CDR3 is made up of 21 amino acids. CDR1 SGHNT and CDR2 YENEEA come from the germline V gene. V gave up 5 bases and J gave up 0 bases; unmatched junction bases: 21. The CDR3 DNA reads as TGTGCCAGCAGCCCCCCCAGGAGCGGGAGCCTCGTAATTAGCTCCTACAATGAGCAGTTCTTC. Encoded protein: CASSPPRSGSLVISSYNEQFF.

This clonotype was found many times. The V and J genes are TRBV30 and TRBJ2-1; 13 nucleotides agree with TRBD2. CDR3 length equals 14 residues. The V and J ends lost 4 bases and 6 bases, in that order; junction bases with no gene match: 3. Germline V CDR1 and CDR2: GTSNPN, SVGIG (reference sequence). The CDR3 bases are TGTGCCTGGACTGGACTAGCGGGGGTCAATGAGCAGTTCTTC. This encodes CAWTGLAGVNEQFF.

Turning to this clonotype: A read error may be the cause here, since a much bigger clone is one base away. The CDR3 reads CASSPDGVGEQYF. CDR3 in DNA: TGTGCCAGCAGCCCGGACGGGGTAGGAGAGCAGTACTTC. This rearrangement joins TRBV5-5 to TRBJ2-7, with TRBD2 as a possible D gene (5 bases). Germline values: CDR1 SGHKS, CDR2 YYEKEE (reference sequence). CDR3 length: 13 residues. With 4 bases removed from V and 7 bases from J, the gap between germline ends came to 15 bases.

This clonotype was detected ten times or more. This CDR3 reads CASTGTDSYEQYF. The CDR3 DNA sequence: TGCGCCAGCACCGGGACAGATTCCTACGAGCAGTACTTC. This rearrangement joins TRBV5-1 to TRBJ2-7, with TRBD1 matching 7 bases. The germline gives CDR1 SGHRS, CDR2 YFSETQ. The CDR3 contains 13 residues. Losses at the gene ends were 6 bases for V and 1 base for J; bases not matched to a gene: 4.

This clonotype was counted ten times or more. The genes are TRBV27 and TRBJ2-7, with 9 bases aligning to TRBD1. Germline values: CDR1 MNHEY, CDR2 SMNVEV (reference sequence). This CDR3 spans 12 amino acids. After removal of 5 bases from V and 5 bases from J, the junction contained 1 base not matched to a gene. The CDR3 is CASSGQGNEQYF. The DNA for the CDR3 is TGTGCCAGCAGTGGACAGGGGAACGAGCAGTACTTC.

This clonotype was recorded many times. This chain joins TRBV12-3 or TRBV12-4 and TRBJ2-1; TRBD2 agrees at 10 bases. V lost 5 bases and J lost 8; bases outside the gene matches: 6. The CDR3 loop spans 14 amino acids. CDR3 in DNA: TGTGCCAGCAGTGGTTCTAGCGGGAGACATGAGCAGTTCTTC. Translating it yields CASSGSSGRHEQFF.

The rearrangement joins TRBV4-1 to TRBJ2-3; no clear D gene. Germline values: CDR1 MGHRA, CDR2 YSYEKL. CDR3 length equals 15 residues. V was shortened by 2 bases and J by 3 bases, with 12 bases between the two germline ends. CDR3 loop: CASSQYRASTDTQYF. CDR3 bases: TGCGCCAGCAGCCAATATAGGGCTTCAACAGATACGCAGTATTTT.

The chain joins TRBV9 to TRBJ2-6, with D possibly being TRBD1 (5 bases). The V end was cut by 0 bases, the J end by 3 bases, with 16 bases between. CDR1 SGDLS and CDR2 YYNGEE come from the germline V gene. The CDR3 sequence is 18 residues long. CDR3 sequence: CASSVGGSLTVGANVLTF. In DNA, the CDR3 is TGTGCCAGCAGCGTAGGGGGCAGCCTGACCGTTGGGGCCAACGTCCTGACTTTC.

This clonotype was found a few times. The genes are TRBV9 and TRBJ2-3; D is ambiguous. The length of the CDR3 is 16 residues. Per germline, CDR1 SGDLS and CDR2 YYNGEE. Trimming removed 0 bases from V and 4 bases from J, with 15 bases in between. The CDR3 bases are TGTGCCAGCAGCGTAGGCTCCGCCGCTTCCCCAGATACGCAGTATTTT. Translation gives CASSVGSAASPDTQYF.

This sequence joins TRBV29-1 and TRBJ2-3; 10 nucleotides match TRBD2. This CDR3 has 14 amino acids. CDR1 is SQVTM, CDR2 ANQGSEA, per germline. The junction had 5 bases not matched to a gene; V was cut back by 6 bases and J by 2 bases. The CDR3: CSVETSGHTDTQYF. The CDR3 nucleotides read TGCAGCGTGGAGACTAGCGGGCACACAGATACGCAGTATTTT.

This clonotype was seen repeatedly, ten times or more. This CDR3 is CASSSLRQVGDEQFF. CDR3 coding DNA: TGTGCCAGCAGTTCGTTAAGACAGGTTGGGGATGAGCAGTTCTTC. V and J are TRBV28 and TRBJ2-1; D perhaps matches TRBD1 (6 bases). Germline V gene data show CDR1 as MDHEN and CDR2 as SYDVKM. Between the trimmed V and J ends, which lost 4 bases and 8 bases, there was a span of 18 bases. This CDR3 spans 15 amino acids.